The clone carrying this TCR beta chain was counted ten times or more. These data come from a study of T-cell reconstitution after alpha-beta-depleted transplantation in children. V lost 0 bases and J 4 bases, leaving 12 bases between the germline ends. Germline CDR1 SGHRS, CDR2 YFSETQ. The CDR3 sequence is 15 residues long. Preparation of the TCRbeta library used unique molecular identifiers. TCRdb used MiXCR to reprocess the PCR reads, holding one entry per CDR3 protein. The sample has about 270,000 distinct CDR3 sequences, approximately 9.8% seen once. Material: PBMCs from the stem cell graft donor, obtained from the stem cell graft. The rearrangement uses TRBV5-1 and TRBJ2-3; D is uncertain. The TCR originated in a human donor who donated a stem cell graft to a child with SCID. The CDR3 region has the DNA TGCGCCAGCAGCTTGGTGTCAGGATTCGCAGATACGCAGTATTTT. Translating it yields CASSLVSGFADTQYF.